Each of the 19 T cell receptor beta chains below was sequenced from the same sample in a study of blood T cell repertoires in COVID-19. TCRdb keeps only in-frame clones here, not all; method: immunoSEQ multiplex PCR. The table shows around 85,000 clones, with approximately 90% occurring only once. The sequencing input was PBMCs or T cells enriched from blood (not recorded which). These receptors came from a woman aged 45 to 65 with acute COVID-19.

This chain connects TRBV10-3 to TRBJ2-1; TRBD1 agrees at 7 bases. Trimming at V came to 7 bases and at J to 8 bases, leaving 8 bases not matched to a gene. Germline V CDR1 and CDR2: ENHRY, SYGVKD. The CDR3 sequence is 13 residues long. This CDR3 is CAINRGEMDEQFF. CDR3 DNA sequence: TGTGCCATCAACAGGGGAGAGATGGATGAGCAGTTCTTC.

CDR3 sequence: CASSISASGGSYNEQFF. The CDR3 DNA reads TGTGCCAGCAGCATTTCCGCTAGCGGGGGCTCCTACAATGAGCAGTTCTTC. The chain is built from TRBV5-6 and TRBJ2-1; 10 bases align to TRBD2. Germline CDR1 is SGHDT and CDR2 is YYEEEE. The J segment lost 0 bases and the V segment lost 4 bases, leaving 7 bases of the junction unmatched. The CDR3 covers 17 residues.

CDR3 sequence: CASTSAVGVFNYGYTF. The CDR3 coding sequence is TGTGCCAGTACCTCAGCGGTCGGGGTTTTTAACTATGGCTACACCTTC. The chain is built from TRBV19 and TRBJ1-2, with unresolved D. This CDR3 contains 16 residues. The germline V gene encodes CDR1 LNHDA and CDR2 SQIVND (reference sequence). Trimming took off 7 bases at V and 1 base at J, with 19 bases between the two ends.

The chain uses TRBV29-1 and TRBJ1-1; D gene ambiguous. Germline V CDR1 and CDR2: SQVTM, ANQGSEA. CDR3 size: 13 residues. The CDR3 is CTVILELNTEAFF. CDR3 DNA sequence: TGCACCGTCATCTTAGAGTTGAACACTGAAGCTTTCTTT. The whole variable domain, filled in from reference TRBV29-1 and TRBJ1-1, reads SAVISQKPSRDICQRGTSLTIQCQVDSQVTMMFWYRQQPGQSLTLIATANQGSEATYESGFVIDKFPISRPNLTFSTLTVSNMSPEDSSIYLCTVILELNTEAFFGQGTRLTVV.

The chain couples TRBV25-1 to TRBJ1-1; D unclear. V was cut by 0 bases and J by 1 base, with 6 bases left in between. CDR1 and CDR2 (germline): MGHDK, SYGVNS. This CDR3 region has 14 residues. In nucleotides, the CDR3 is TGTGCCAGCAGTGAATATGGCGGGAACACTGAAGCTTTCTTT. Protein: CASSEYGGNTEAFF. Full variable domain (outside the CDR3, taken from reference TRBV25-1 and TRBJ1-1): EADIYQTPRYLVIGTGKKITLECSQTMGHDKMYWYQQDPGMELHLIHYSYGVNSTEKGDLSSESTVSRIRTEHFPLTLESARPSHTSQYLCASSEYGGNTEAFFGQGTRLTVV.

This clone was observed a single time. Here the CDR3 reads CASSRDFITGNTIYF. The DNA for the CDR3 is TGTGCCAGCTCGCGGGACTTCATAACTGGAAACACCATATATTTT. J is TRBJ1-3 and V is TRBV18, with D maybe TRBD1 (5 bases). The CDR3 is 15 amino acids. V shed 6 bases and J shed 2 bases, with 14 bases lying between them. Germline CDR1 reads KGHSH; CDR2 reads LQKENI. Looking up the rest from reference TRBV18 and TRBJ1-3 gives the full variable domain: NAGVMQNPRHLVRRRGQEARLRCSPMKGHSHVYWYRQLPEEGLKFMVYLQKENIIDESGMPKERFSAEFPKEGPSILRIQQVVRGDSAAYFCASSRDFITGNTIYFGEGSWLTVV.

This chain joins TRBV7-8 and TRBJ1-4; 7 positions agree with TRBD1. The V gene end was trimmed by 5 bases and the J gene end by 0 bases; junction bases not matched to a gene: 12. Germline V gene data show CDR1 as SGHVS and CDR2 as FQNEAQ. This CDR3 has 18 amino acids. The CDR3 region is CASSVRDRGLTTNEKLFF. The CDR3 region has the DNA TGTGCCAGCAGCGTCCGGGACAGAGGCTTAACAACTAATGAAAAACTGTTTTTT.

This sequence joins TRBV27 and TRBJ1-1; 9 positions agree with TRBD1. V dropped 5 bases and J dropped 4; count of bases not matched to a gene: 5. Germline CDR1 is MNHEY and CDR2 is SMNVEV (reference sequence). The CDR3 is 14 amino acids. The CDR3 DNA follows: TGTGCCAGCAGTACAGGGGGCGCCAGCACTGAAGCTTTCTTT. It translates to CASSTGGASTEAFF.

The rearrangement joins TRBV5-1 to TRBJ1-3; 7 nucleotides agree with TRBD1. Germline CDR1 reads SGHRS; CDR2 reads YFSETQ. With 4 bases clipped from V and 0 bases from J, the junction kept 10 bases outside the gene matches. The CDR3 is made up of 17 amino acids. CDR3 nucleotides: TGCGCCAGCAGCCGAGATAACAGGGGTAGCTCTGGAAACACCATATATTTT. It specifies CASSRDNRGSSGNTIYF.

This chain uses TRBV6-2 or TRBV6-3 with TRBJ2-5, with 16 bases identical to TRBD2. This CDR3 is built from 16 residues. J lost 5 bases, V lost 6 bases, and 6 bases had no gene match. Per the germline V gene, CDR1 is MNHEY and CDR2 is SVGEGT. CDR3 sequence (DNA): TGTGCCAGCAGCGATGGGACTAGCGGGAGGGAGGAGACCCAGTACTTC. Protein product: CASSDGTSGREETQYF.

This sequence joins TRBV4-2 and TRBJ1-6; a possible D gene is TRBD1 (5 bases). With 1 base removed from V and 6 bases from J, the gap between germline ends came to 16 bases. The CDR3 runs to 17 residues. In germline, CDR1 is LGHNA, CDR2 YNFKEQ. CDR3 protein: CASSQAQGSSRNSPLHF. In DNA form, the CDR3 reads TGTGCCAGCAGCCAAGCGCAGGGTTCATCACGTAATTCACCCCTCCACTTT.

The rearrangement uses TRBV9 and TRBJ1-2, with 7 bases that match TRBD1. Unmatched junction bases numbered 10, after V lost 4 bases and J lost 7 bases. CDR1 and CDR2 (germline): SGDLS, YYNGEE. The CDR3 is 14 amino acids. Here the CDR3 DNA reads TGTGCCAGCAGCACCAACAGGGGAACGGGTGGCTACACCTTC. Translating gives CASSTNRGTGGYTF.

Here the CDR3 reads CASKQHGYTF. DNA of the CDR3: TGTGCCAGCAAACAGCATGGCTACACCTTC. The chain joins TRBV5-8 to TRBJ1-2; D remains unclear. Germline V gene sequence: CDR1 SGHTS, CDR2 YDEGEE. CDR3 length: 10 amino acids. Trimming took off 6 bases at V and 6 bases at J, with 6 bases between the two ends.

The chain is built from TRBV30 and TRBJ2-5; possible D gene TRBD2, 6 bases. Trimming stripped 0 bases from V and 5 bases from J, with 10 bases between. Germline lookup yields CDR1 GTSNPN and CDR2 SVGIG (reference sequence). The CDR3 is 13 residues long. CDR3 nucleotides: TGTGCCTGGAGTGTGGGGGGTTGGGAGACCCAGTACTTC. It translates to CAWSVGGWETQYF.

This clone was observed a few times. The chain has TRBV14 and TRBJ2-1; TRBD1 matches 11 bases. V trimming: 8 bases; J trimming: 6 bases; junction bases outside the gene matches: 0. CDR1 and CDR2 from the germline V gene are SGHDN and FVKESK. The CDR3 covers 12 residues. The CDR3 protein is CASGTGGNEQFF. For the CDR3, the DNA is TGTGCCAGCGGGACAGGGGGCAATGAGCAGTTCTTC.

The chain has TRBV3-1 (or the pseudogene TRBV3-2) and TRBJ2-1; a possible D gene is TRBD2 (5 bases). Germline values: CDR1 LGHDT, CDR2 YNNKEL (reference sequence). V was cut by 4 bases and J by 10 bases, with 14 bases left in between. This CDR3 is built from 13 residues. The DNA of the CDR3 is TGTGCCAGCAGCCCTACACTAGTGGGCGAGCAGTTCTTC. It yields the protein CASSPTLVGEQFF.

The genes are TRBV29-1 and TRBJ2-3; D is undetermined. Trimming shortened V by 8 bases and J by 1 base, and 16 bases separated the two germline ends. Germline V lookup: CDR1 SQVTM, CDR2 ANQGSEA. The CDR3 contains 14 residues. The CDR3 is CSPRVITRTDTQYF. In DNA, the CDR3 is TGCAGCCCCCGAGTGATTACGCGCACAGATACGCAGTATTTT.

This chain joins TRBV27 and TRBJ2-3, with 12 bases matching TRBD2. Germline CDR1 is MNHEY and CDR2 is SMNVEV (reference sequence). Trimming cost V 3 bases and J 1 base; bases outside gene matches: 5. This CDR3 is 17 amino acids long. The CDR3 here is CASSFMTSGSGTDTQYF. The CDR3 coding sequence is TGTGCCAGCAGTTTTATGACTAGCGGGAGCGGCACAGATACGCAGTATTTT.

This clone was detected once. The genes are TRBV5-5 and TRBJ2-7, with a possible D match to TRBD1 (5 bases). The germline gives CDR1 SGHKS, CDR2 YYEKEE (reference sequence). This CDR3 has 14 residues. V shed 0 bases and J shed 3 bases, with 10 bases lying between them. This CDR3 reads CASSLGQTNYEQYF. The CDR3 DNA sequence: TGTGCCAGCAGCTTGGGACAGACAAACTACGAGCAGTACTTC.